The subject of this entry is one T cell receptor beta chain. The antigen is not known. This specimen comes from a study of ipilimumab plus nivolumab after autologous stem cell transplantation. Study overall: Patients received a median of about 5 ipilimumab and 8 or 9 nivolumab doses.

Sequenced by immunoSEQ multiplex PCR; TCRdb stores in-frame clones only, minus some. Here the sample spans 15,000 to 20,000 clones, roughly four fifths being singletons. General study results and limits: Per the authors, repertoire, Treg and microbiota data justify further study.

With 7 bases clipped from V and 4 bases from J, the junction kept 4 bases outside the gene matches. The CDR3 runs to 13 residues. CDR1 and CDR2 (germline): SQVTM, ANQGSEA. The receptor's source is a male donor with diffuse large B-cell lymphoma. The chain is built from TRBV29-1 and TRBJ2-1; 10 bases are a match to TRBD1. Sequencing used PBMCs, obtained in a trial of ipilimumab plus nivolumab as post-transplant consolidation. CDR3 nucleotides: TGCAGCGCAGGACAGGGGGTGTACAATGAGCAGTTCTTC. Its protein is CSAGQGVYNEQFF.